This TCR beta chain originates from a study of cytomegalovirus exposure and HLA in healthy donors. The study, taken as a whole, reports: TRBV6-2, TRBV6-3 and other indistinguishable V segments were excluded. Analyzed later, association rates of TCRs varied across HLA loci, with DRB1 most and HLA-C fewest. Later work found most CMV-associated TCR beta chains apparently HLA-restricted.

Germline CDR1 SNHLY, CDR2 FYNNEI. V was clipped by 7 bases and J by 5 bases, with 17 bases between them. The CDR3 loop spans 15 amino acids. It was with 60 Vbeta and 13 Jbeta primers that the PCR ran. Produced via immunoSEQ multiplex PCR; TCRdb's table is partial and in-frame only. The data contain 200,000 or so clones, over 75% of them singletons. As regards this clone: Its cognate antigen is unknown.

This sequence joins TRBV2 and TRBJ2-2, with a possible D match to TRBD1 (6 bases). The sample comprised PBMCs. The source is a human donor in good health. The CDR3 reads CASKGDPWGTGELFF. The CDR3 region has the DNA TGTGCCAGCAAGGGGGACCCATGGGGAACCGGGGAGCTGTTTTTT.